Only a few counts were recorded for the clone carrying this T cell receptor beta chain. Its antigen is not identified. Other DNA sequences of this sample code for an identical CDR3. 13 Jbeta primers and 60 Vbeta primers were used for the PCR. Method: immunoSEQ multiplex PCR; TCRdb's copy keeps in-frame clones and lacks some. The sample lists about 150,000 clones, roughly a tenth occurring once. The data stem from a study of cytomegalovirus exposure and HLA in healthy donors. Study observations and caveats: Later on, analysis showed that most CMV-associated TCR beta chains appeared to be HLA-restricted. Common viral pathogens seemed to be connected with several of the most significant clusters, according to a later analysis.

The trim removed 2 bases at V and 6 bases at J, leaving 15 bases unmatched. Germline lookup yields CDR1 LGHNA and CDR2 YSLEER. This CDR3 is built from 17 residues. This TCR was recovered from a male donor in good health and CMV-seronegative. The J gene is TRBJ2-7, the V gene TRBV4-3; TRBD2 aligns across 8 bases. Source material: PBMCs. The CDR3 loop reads CASSQMTQGGRLGEQYF. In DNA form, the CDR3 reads TGCGCCAGCAGCCAAATGACCCAAGGCGGGAGGTTGGGCGAGCAGTACTTC.